The present TCR beta chain was sequenced within a study of beta chain features in type 1 diabetes. What was sequenced were expressed TCRB transcripts, since all of the isolated RNA had been reverse transcribed. Libraries were prepared by immunoSEQ multiplex PCR; TCRdb keeps only in-frame clonotypes and omits some of them. The data show 640,000 or so clones, 11% to 15% seen once. Study observations and caveats: For Type 1 diabetes patients, all four CD4+ subsets carried TCRB CDR3s that were moderately but significantly shorter.

This CDR3 is 14 amino acids long. Germline CDR1 is SGHAT and CDR2 is FQNNGV. V shed 7 bases and J shed 0 bases, with 12 bases lying between them. In the case of this clone: Its antigen remains unidentified.

Input material: naive CD4+ T cells from blood. J is TRBJ1-2 and V is TRBV11-2; D possibly corresponds to TRBD1 (5 bases). The sequence derives from a man between 18 and 29 years old with type 1 diabetes. The CDR3 DNA reads TGTGCCAGCACCGCCGGGGCAGCTAACTATGGCTACACCTTC. It is translated as CASTAGAANYGYTF.